Below are 26 T cell receptor beta chains sequenced from a single sample in a study of blood T cell repertoires in COVID-19. Data came from immunoSEQ multiplex PCR; TCRdb stores just in-frame clones and leaves some out. The table lists approximately 300,000 clones, around 90% of them singletons. Source material: peripheral blood. These receptors originate from a man aged 50 or older with active or convalescent COVID-19.

This clone has just a few counts. This chain connects TRBV27 to TRBJ2-2, with 8 bases fitting TRBD1. Per the germline V gene, CDR1 is MNHEY and CDR2 is SMNVEV (reference sequence). Losses at the gene ends were 6 bases for V and 1 base for J; bases not matched to a gene: 7. This CDR3 has 16 residues. The CDR3 region is CASRHEGTGNTGELFF. The CDR3 DNA reads as TGTGCCAGCAGACACGAGGGGACAGGGAACACCGGGGAGCTGTTTTTT.

V is TRBV19 and J is TRBJ1-5; 7 bases agree with TRBD1. Germline V CDR1 and CDR2: LNHDA, SQIVND (reference sequence). The CDR3 length is 16 residues. The trim removed 5 bases at V and 2 bases at J, leaving 9 bases unmatched. CDR3 loop: CASSRQGQGGNQPQHF. In DNA, the CDR3 is TGTGCCAGTAGTCGACAGGGTCAGGGTGGCAATCAGCCCCAGCATTTT.

V and J are TRBV11-1 and TRBJ1-1, with a tentative D call TRBD1 (5 bases). The CDR3 is 16 amino acids. Germline V gene lookup returns CDR1 SGHAT and CDR2 FQDESV (reference sequence). V lost 5 bases and J lost 3, with 19 bases in between. In DNA, the CDR3 is TGTGCCAGCAGCCCAAGCGGGTGGGGCGCGGACACTGAAGCTTTCTTT. Protein: CASSPSGWGADTEAFF.

This chain links TRBV7-8 with TRBJ1-2; D is perhaps TRBD1 (5 bases). The germline V gene encodes CDR1 SGHVS and CDR2 FQNEAQ. The CDR3 runs to 15 residues. Deletions cut 5 bases from V and 2 bases from J, with 15 bases between. The CDR3 reads CASSPRGRVNYGYTF. As DNA, the CDR3 is TGTGCCAGCAGCCCACGTGGCAGGGTGAACTATGGCTACACCTTC.

This sequence joins TRBV5-4 and TRBJ1-6; a weak D match, TRBD1 (5 bases). CDR3 size: 14 residues. Germline V CDR1 and CDR2: SGHNT, YYREEE (reference sequence). V lost 1 base, J lost 8 bases, and 10 bases lay in between. The CDR3 region is CASSLHLGDSPLHF. The CDR3 region has the DNA TGTGCCAGCAGCTTGCACCTAGGGGATTCACCCCTCCACTTT.

This sequence joins TRBV15 and TRBJ2-4; 7 bases are shared with TRBD1. The germline V gene has CDR1 LNHNV and CDR2 YYDKDF (reference sequence). The V and J ends lost 6 bases and 11 bases, in that order; junction bases with no gene match: 13. This CDR3 comprises 14 residues. The CDR3 DNA reads as TGTGCCACCAGGAGTACAGGGGTTCGGCGGCTTCAGTACTTC. Translated, it gives CATRSTGVRRLQYF.

J is TRBJ1-2 and V is TRBV19, with D unresolved. Germline-derived CDR1 and CDR2 are LNHDA and SQIVND (reference sequence). The CDR3 length is 13 residues. Between the trimmed V and J ends, which lost 6 bases and 2 bases, there was a span of 10 bases. The CDR3 nucleotides read TGTGCCAGTAGCCGAGGGATGAACTATGGCTACACCTTC. Amino acids: CASSRGMNYGYTF.

The chain recombines TRBV5-4 with TRBJ1-3; 11 nucleotides align to TRBD1. Germline CDR1 is SGHNT and CDR2 is YYREEE (reference sequence). The CDR3 is 15 amino acids. V lost 4 bases to trimming and J lost 0 bases; unmatched junction nucleotides: 0. This chain's CDR3 is CASSGTGGSGNTIYF. The CDR3 bases are TGTGCCAGCAGCGGGACAGGGGGCTCTGGAAACACCATATATTTT. The entire variable domain, with the rest obtained from reference TRBV5-4 and TRBJ1-3, is as follows: ETGVTQSPTHLIKTRGQQVTLRCSSQSGHNTVSWYQQALGQGPQFIFQYYREEENGRGNFPPRFSGLQFPNYSSELNVNALELDDSALYLCASSGTGGSGNTIYFGEGSWLTVV.

This clone has only one observation. The chain is built from TRBV5-1 and TRBJ2-3, with a possible D match to TRBD2 (6 bases). The V end was cut by 5 bases, the J end by 2 bases, with 15 bases between. The CDR3 has 15 residues. The V gene's germline CDR1 is SGHRS and CDR2 YFSETQ. For the CDR3, the DNA is TGCGCCAGCAGGCGAGCGGACTACCCCACAGATACGCAGTATTTT. Amino acid sequence: CASRRADYPTDTQYF.

Comments on this clone: Other DNA sequences within the sample encode an identical CDR3. The chain carries TRBV7-9 and TRBJ1-1; 9 bases line up with TRBD1. The CDR3 is 14 residues long. CDR1 and CDR2 from the germline V gene are SEHNR and FQNEAQ (reference sequence). The junction had 0 bases not matched to a gene; V was cut back by 3 bases and J by 1 base. The CDR3 loop is CASSLGQGNTEAFF. CDR3 DNA: TGTGCCAGCAGCTTGGGACAGGGGAACACTGAAGCTTTCTTT.

The chain couples TRBV3-1 (or the pseudogene TRBV3-2) to TRBJ1-1; 7 positions agree with TRBD1. The CDR3 totals 15 residues. Germline CDR1 and CDR2: LGHDT and YNNKEL (reference sequence). V shed 3 bases and J 10 bases; nucleotides not matched to a gene: 14. The DNA of the CDR3 is TGTGCCAGCAGCCAGACAAACAGGGGTCTTCTGGGAGCTTTCTTT. Protein sequence: CASSQTNRGLLGAFF.

This chain joins TRBV6-1 and TRBJ2-7, with D perhaps matching TRBD2 (6 bases). In germline, CDR1 is MNHNS, CDR2 SASEGT. V lost 0 bases to trimming and J lost 0 bases, with 12 bases between them. This CDR3 spans 16 amino acids. CDR3 sequence (DNA): TGTGCCAGCAGTGAAGCCTGGAGGGTTAGCTCCTACGAGCAGTACTTC. Translation gives CASSEAWRVSSYEQYF.

CDR3 nucleotide sequence: TGTGCCAGCAGCCCCCGGTCTTGCGCTGAAAAACTGTTTTTT. It encodes CASSPRSCAEKLFF. The gene calls are TRBV12-1 and TRBJ1-4. TRBV12-1 has pseudogene status. This CDR3 has 14 residues.

The gene calls are TRBV2 and TRBJ2-2, with a weak D call TRBD1 (5 bases). Deletions cut 2 bases from V and 0 bases from J, with 7 bases between. From germline, CDR1 is SNHLY and CDR2 FYNNEI. There are 15 residues in the CDR3. In nucleotides, the CDR3 is TGTGCCAGCAGTGAATACAGGCCGAACACCGGGGAGCTGTTTTTT. Translation: CASSEYRPNTGELFF.

The sample holds one count of this clone. The rearrangement links TRBV6-5 to TRBJ2-5, with 7 bases aligning to TRBD2. V shed 0 bases and J 4 bases; nucleotides not matched to a gene: 2. The CDR3 loop spans 14 amino acids. Germline values: CDR1 MNHEY, CDR2 SVGAGI. The CDR3 DNA reads TGTGCCAGCAGTTACTCGGCGGGGGTAGAGACCCAGTACTTC. It encodes CASSYSAGVETQYF.

This clone was found a few times. The chain employs TRBV28 and TRBJ2-7; D is ambiguous. Trimming stripped 5 bases from V and 3 bases from J, with 5 bases between. The V gene's germline CDR1 is MDHEN and CDR2 SYDVKM. The CDR3 covers 11 residues. The CDR3 nucleotides read TGTGCCAGCAGTAATATCTACGAGCAGTACTTC. Its protein is CASSNIYEQYF. The full variable domain, rest sourced from reference TRBV28 and TRBJ2-7, is DVKVTQSSRYLVKRTGEKVFLECVQDMDHENMFWYRQDPGLGLRLIYFSYDVKMKEKGDIPEGYSVSREKKERFSLILESASTNQTSMYLCASSNIYEQYFGPGTRLTVT.

CDR3 loop: CASSALQGENTEAFF. The DNA for the CDR3 is TGTGCCAGCTCAGCCCTACAGGGGGAGAACACTGAAGCTTTCTTT. The genes are TRBV18 and TRBJ1-1, with 8 bases identical to TRBD1. Germline CDR1 reads KGHSH; CDR2 reads LQKENI. The trim removed 5 bases at V and 1 base at J, leaving 6 bases unmatched. The length of the CDR3 is 15 residues.

This clone was recorded once. The CDR3: CASSLGQLNSPLHF. The CDR3 DNA sequence: TGTGCCAGCAGCTTGGGACAGTTGAATTCACCCCTCCACTTT. The rearrangement joins TRBV7-9 to TRBJ1-6; 7 bases are shared with TRBD1. Trimming removed 3 bases from V and 7 bases from J; junction bases left unmatched: 3. From germline, CDR1 is SEHNR and CDR2 FQNEAQ (reference sequence). CDR3 length equals 14 residues.

The chain is built from TRBV5-1 and TRBJ2-7, with 9 bases matching TRBD1. The V and J ends lost 4 bases and 1 base, in that order; junction bases with no gene match: 3. Germline V gene sequence: CDR1 SGHRS, CDR2 YFSETQ. The CDR3 runs to 14 residues. CDR3 bases: TGCGCCAGCAGCCCCGGGACAGGGTCCTACGAGCAGTACTTC. It translates to CASSPGTGSYEQYF.

The chain carries TRBV28 and TRBJ2-1; 9 positions match TRBD1. Germline lookup yields CDR1 MDHEN and CDR2 SYDVKM. This CDR3 region has 15 residues. The V and J ends lost 4 bases and 8 bases, in that order; junction bases with no gene match: 9. CDR3 in DNA: TGTGCCAGCAGTTCCCGGGACAGGGATCTGGATGAGCAGTTCTTC. It specifies CASSSRDRDLDEQFF.

The chain employs TRBV30 and TRBJ2-7, with D perhaps matching TRBD1 (5 bases). Germline V gene lookup returns CDR1 GTSNPN and CDR2 SVGIG (reference sequence). Trimming shortened V by 5 bases and J by 2 bases, and 13 bases separated the two germline ends. CDR3 length: 13 amino acids. The CDR3 DNA reads as TGTGCCTGGGCCCCTGGGGCCGCCTACGAGCAGTACTTC. This sequence encodes CAWAPGAAYEQYF.

The chain employs TRBV28 and TRBJ1-5; perhaps TRBD1 as D (6 bases). In germline, CDR1 is MDHEN, CDR2 SYDVKM. This CDR3 has 16 residues. Trimming took 2 bases from V and 2 from J, leaving 13 bases between them. CDR3 sequence: CASSLRFRGGNQPQHF. DNA of the CDR3: TGTGCCAGCAGTTTAAGGTTCAGGGGCGGCAATCAGCCCCAGCATTTT. Full variable domain (outside the CDR3, taken from reference TRBV28 and TRBJ1-5): DVKVTQSSRYLVKRTGEKVFLECVQDMDHENMFWYRQDPGLGLRLIYFSYDVKMKEKGDIPEGYSVSREKKERFSLILESASTNQTSMYLCASSLRFRGGNQPQHFGDGTRLSIL.

V is TRBV5-1 and J is TRBJ2-3, with 8 bases fitting TRBD1. Germline lookup yields CDR1 SGHRS and CDR2 YFSETQ. This CDR3 is 15 amino acids long. Trimming at V came to 2 bases and at J to 3 bases, leaving 5 bases not matched to a gene. CDR3 in amino acids: CASSFTGGETDTQYF. CDR3 nucleotide sequence: TGCGCCAGCAGCTTCACAGGGGGTGAGACAGATACGCAGTATTTT. The complete variable domain, with remaining parts taken from reference TRBV5-1 and TRBJ2-3, reads KAGVTQTPRYLIKTRGQQVTLSCSPISGHRSVSWYQQTPGQGLQFLFEYFSETQRNKGNFPGRFSGRQFSNSRSEMNVSTLELGDSALYLCASSFTGGETDTQYFGPGTRLTVL.

The gene calls are TRBV19 and TRBJ1-4; 7 bases fit TRBD1. The CDR3 runs to 15 residues. The J segment lost 4 bases and the V segment lost 3 bases, leaving 5 bases of the junction unmatched. Germline V CDR1 and CDR2: LNHDA, SQIVND (reference sequence). The CDR3 spells CASSMIGTVNEKLFF. CDR3 DNA: TGTGCCAGTAGTATGATTGGGACAGTTAATGAAAAACTGTTTTTT.

The chain employs TRBV23-1 and TRBJ2-3, with 7 bases aligning to TRBD2. TRBV23-1 falls under the ORF class, with uncertain function. This CDR3 is 17 amino acids long. The CDR3 spells CAAKHWGGGRPTDTQYF. The CDR3 DNA sequence: TGCGCAGCGAAACACTGGGGTGGCGGGAGACCCACAGATACGCAGTATTTT.

The CDR3 loop reads CASNRRGFSGGYTF. Here the CDR3 DNA reads TGTGCCAGCAATCGAAGAGGATTTTCGGGGGGCTACACCTTC. The chain links TRBV9 to TRBJ1-2, with unresolved D. The germline CDR1 and CDR2 sequences are SGDLS and YYNGEE. Trimming removed 6 bases from V and 8 bases from J, with 20 bases in between. The CDR3 is made up of 14 amino acids.